At least ten counts were recorded for the clone carrying this T cell receptor beta chain. V lost 4 bases and J lost 7; bases outside the gene matches: 12. CDR3 length: 16 amino acids. Germline loops: CDR1 SGHRS, CDR2 YFSETQ. In the study's own analysis: The authors estimated nucleated cell counts from reference gene primer amplification. Data came from immunoSEQ multiplex PCR; TCRdb stores just in-frame clones and leaves some out. V, J and clone size reflect that table, while D and trimming were determined from the DNA. Among roughly 75,000 clones, approximately 87% were seen once, and the ten largest hold approximately 17%. The data were taken from a study of blood T cell repertoires in COVID-19. The wider study: Italy, Spain and the United States were the sources of the convalescent and acute COVID-19 samples. PBMCs, B-cell-depleted T cells, or T cells provided the cDNA or gDNA that made up the material.

The chain uses TRBV5-1 and TRBJ2-7, with 12 positions matching TRBD1. Sample: peripheral blood. This TCR came from a man older than 75 in a cohort sampled during active COVID-19. This CDR3 reads CASSPGQGAASPEQYF. The CDR3 DNA reads TGCGCCAGCAGCCCGGGACAGGGGGCGGCTTCCCCGGAGCAGTACTTC.